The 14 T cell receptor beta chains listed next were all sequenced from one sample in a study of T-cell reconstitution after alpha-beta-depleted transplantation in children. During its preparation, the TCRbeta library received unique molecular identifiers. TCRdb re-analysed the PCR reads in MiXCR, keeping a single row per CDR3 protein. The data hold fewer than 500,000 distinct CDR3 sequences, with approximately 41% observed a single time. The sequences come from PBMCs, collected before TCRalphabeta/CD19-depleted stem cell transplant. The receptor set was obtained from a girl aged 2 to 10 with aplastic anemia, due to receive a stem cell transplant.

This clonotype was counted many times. CDR3 loop: CASSPPTAIYGYTF. The CDR3 nucleotides are TGTGCCAGCAGCCCCCCCACGGCAATCTATGGCTACACCTTC. V usage is TRBV12-3 or TRBV12-4 and J usage is TRBJ1-2; D is uncertain. The CDR3 has 14 amino acids. V was pared by 6 bases and J by 4 bases, with 15 bases between.

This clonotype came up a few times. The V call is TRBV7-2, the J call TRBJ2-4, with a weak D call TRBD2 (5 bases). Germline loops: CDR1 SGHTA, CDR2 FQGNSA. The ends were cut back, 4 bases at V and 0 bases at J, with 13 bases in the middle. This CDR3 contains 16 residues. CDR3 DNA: TGTGCCAGCAGCTCACGGGGTAGTCTAGCCAAAAACATTCAGTACTTC. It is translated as CASSSRGSLAKNIQYF.

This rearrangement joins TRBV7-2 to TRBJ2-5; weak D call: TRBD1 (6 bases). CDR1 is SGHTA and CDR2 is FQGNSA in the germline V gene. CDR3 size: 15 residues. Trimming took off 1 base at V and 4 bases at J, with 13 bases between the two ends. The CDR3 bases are TGTGCCAGCAGCTTAGGTAGAGGGGGACCAGAGACCCAGTACTTC. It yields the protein CASSLGRGGPETQYF. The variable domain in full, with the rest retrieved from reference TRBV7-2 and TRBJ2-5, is GAGVSQSPSNKVTEKGKDVELRCDPISGHTALYWYRQSLGQGLEFLIYFQGNSAPDKSGLPSDRFSAERTGGSVSTLTIQRTQQEDSAVYLCASSLGRGGPETQYFGPGTRLLVL.

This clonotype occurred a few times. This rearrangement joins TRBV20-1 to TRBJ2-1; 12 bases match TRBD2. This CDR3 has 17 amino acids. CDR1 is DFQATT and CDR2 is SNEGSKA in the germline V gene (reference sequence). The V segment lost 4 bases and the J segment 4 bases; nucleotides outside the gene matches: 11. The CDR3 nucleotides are TGCAGTGCTACTTTACCTAGCGGGAGGGTGGGGTACAATGAGCAGTTCTTC. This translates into CSATLPSGRVGYNEQFF.

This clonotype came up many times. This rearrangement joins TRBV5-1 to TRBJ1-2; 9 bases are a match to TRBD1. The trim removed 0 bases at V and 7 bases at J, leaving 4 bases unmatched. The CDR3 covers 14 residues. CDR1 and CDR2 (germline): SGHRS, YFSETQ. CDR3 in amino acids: CASSLAGQGAGYTF. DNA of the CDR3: TGCGCCAGCAGCTTGGCGGGACAGGGCGCTGGCTACACCTTC.

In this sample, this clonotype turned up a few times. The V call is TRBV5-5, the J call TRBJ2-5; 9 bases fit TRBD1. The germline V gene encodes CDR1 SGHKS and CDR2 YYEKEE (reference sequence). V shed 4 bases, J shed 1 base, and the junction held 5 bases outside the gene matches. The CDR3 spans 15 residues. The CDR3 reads CASSAGQGVQETQYF. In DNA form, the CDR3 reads TGTGCCAGCAGCGCGGGACAGGGCGTCCAAGAGACCCAGTACTTC. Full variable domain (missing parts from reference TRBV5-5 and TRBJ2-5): DAGVTQSPTHLIKTRGQQVTLRCSPISGHKSVSWYQQVLGQGPQFIFQYYEKEERGRGNFPDRFSARQFPNYSSELNVNALLLGDSALYLCASSAGQGVQETQYFGPGTRLLVL.

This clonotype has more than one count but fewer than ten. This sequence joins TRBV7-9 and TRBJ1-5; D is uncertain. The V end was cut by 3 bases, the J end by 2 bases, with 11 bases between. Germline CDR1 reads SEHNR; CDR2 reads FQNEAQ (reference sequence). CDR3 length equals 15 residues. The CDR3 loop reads CASSLGGQGNQPQHF. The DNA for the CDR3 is TGTGCCAGCAGCTTGGGAGGGCAGGGCAATCAGCCCCAGCATTTT.

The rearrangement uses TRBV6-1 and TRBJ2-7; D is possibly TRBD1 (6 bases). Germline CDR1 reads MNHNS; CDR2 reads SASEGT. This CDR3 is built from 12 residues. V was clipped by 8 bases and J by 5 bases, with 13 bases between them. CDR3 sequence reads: CASGRGVNEQYF. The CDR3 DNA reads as TGTGCCAGCGGCAGGGGAGTCAACGAGCAGTACTTC.

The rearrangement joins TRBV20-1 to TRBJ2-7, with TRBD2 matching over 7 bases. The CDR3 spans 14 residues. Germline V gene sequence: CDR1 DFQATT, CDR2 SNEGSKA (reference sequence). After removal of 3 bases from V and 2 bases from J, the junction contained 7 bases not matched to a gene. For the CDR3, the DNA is TGCAGTGCTAGTGAGCGGGGAGGGGCCTACGAGCAGTACTTC. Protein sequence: CSASERGGAYEQYF.

The CDR3 nucleotides are TGTGCCAGCAGCCCAGCATCTCCTGCGAAAGCTGGGACAGGGCTTTACGAGCAGTACTTC. This sequence encodes CASSPASPAKAGTGLYEQYF. V gene TRBV7-6 combines with J gene TRBJ2-7; 9 nucleotides agree with TRBD1. In germline, CDR1 is SGHVS, CDR2 FNYEAQ. Trimming at V came to 5 bases and at J to 4 bases, leaving 24 bases not matched to a gene. This CDR3 region has 20 residues.

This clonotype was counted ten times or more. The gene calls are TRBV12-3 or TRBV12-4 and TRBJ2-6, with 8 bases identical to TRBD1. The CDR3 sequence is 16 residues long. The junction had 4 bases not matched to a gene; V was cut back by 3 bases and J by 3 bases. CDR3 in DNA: TGTGCCAGCAGTTTTCAGGGGGCAGGTGGGGCCAACGTCCTGACTTTC. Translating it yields CASSFQGAGGANVLTF.

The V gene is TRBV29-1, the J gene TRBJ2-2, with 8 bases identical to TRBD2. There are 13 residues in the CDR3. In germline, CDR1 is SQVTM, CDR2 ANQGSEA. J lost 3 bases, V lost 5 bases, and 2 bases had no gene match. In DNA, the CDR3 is TGCAGCGTTAGACTAGCGCACACCGGGGAGCTGTTTTTT. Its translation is CSVRLAHTGELFF.

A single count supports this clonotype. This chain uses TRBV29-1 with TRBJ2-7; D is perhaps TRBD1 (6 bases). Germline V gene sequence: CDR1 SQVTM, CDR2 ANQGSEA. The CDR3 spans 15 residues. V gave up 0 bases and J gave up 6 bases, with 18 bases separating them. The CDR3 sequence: CSVEDGTGSPSEQYF. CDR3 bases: TGCAGCGTTGAAGATGGCACAGGGAGTCCCTCCGAGCAGTACTTC.

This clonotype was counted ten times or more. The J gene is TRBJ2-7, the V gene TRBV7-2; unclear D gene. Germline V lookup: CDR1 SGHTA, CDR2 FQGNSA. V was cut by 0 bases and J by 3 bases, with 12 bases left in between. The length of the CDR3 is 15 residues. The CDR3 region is CASSLALKGYYEQYF. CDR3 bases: TGTGCCAGCAGCTTAGCGCTTAAGGGCTACTACGAGCAGTACTTC.